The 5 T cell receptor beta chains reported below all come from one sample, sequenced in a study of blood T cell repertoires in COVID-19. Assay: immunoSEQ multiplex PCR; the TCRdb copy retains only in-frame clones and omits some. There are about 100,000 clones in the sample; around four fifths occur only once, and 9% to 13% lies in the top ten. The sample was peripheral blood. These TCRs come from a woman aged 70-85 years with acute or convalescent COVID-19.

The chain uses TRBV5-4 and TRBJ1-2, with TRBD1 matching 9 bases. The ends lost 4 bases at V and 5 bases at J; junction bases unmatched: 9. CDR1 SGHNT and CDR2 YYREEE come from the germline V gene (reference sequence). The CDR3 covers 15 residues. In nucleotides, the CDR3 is TGTGCCAGCAGCCAGTGGGTCGGGACAGGGTATGGCTACACCTTC. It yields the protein CASSQWVGTGYGYTF.

The CDR3 DNA reads as TGTGCCAGCAGCAAAGACCTCTATCTCTTGGGACACAACTATGGCTACACCTTC. Translation: CASSKDLYLLGHNYGYTF. The rearrangement joins TRBV21-1 to TRBJ1-2; the table calls TRBD1, which could not be checked here. TRBV21-1 is tagged as a pseudogene. The length of the CDR3 is 18 residues.

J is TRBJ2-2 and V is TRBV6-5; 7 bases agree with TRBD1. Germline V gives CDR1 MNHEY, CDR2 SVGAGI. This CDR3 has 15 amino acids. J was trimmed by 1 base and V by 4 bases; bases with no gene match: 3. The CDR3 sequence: CASSWRQGNTGELFF. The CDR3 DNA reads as TGTGCCAGCAGTTGGCGACAGGGGAACACCGGGGAGCTGTTTTTT.

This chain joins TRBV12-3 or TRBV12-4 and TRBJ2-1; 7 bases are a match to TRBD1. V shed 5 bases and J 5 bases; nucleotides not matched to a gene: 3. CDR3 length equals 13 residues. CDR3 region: CASSVRGNNEQFF. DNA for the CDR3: TGTGCCAGCAGTGTCAGGGGGAACAATGAGCAGTTCTTC.

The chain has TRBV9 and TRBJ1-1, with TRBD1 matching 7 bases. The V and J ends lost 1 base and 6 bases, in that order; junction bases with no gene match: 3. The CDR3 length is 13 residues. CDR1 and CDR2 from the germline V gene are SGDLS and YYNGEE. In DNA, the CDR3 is TGTGCCAGCAGCGTAACAGGGGACGCTGAAGCTTTCTTT. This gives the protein CASSVTGDAEAFF.